This T cell receptor (beta chain) was recovered during a study of blood T cells in healthy people across ages (dated by TCRdb to the mid-2010s). For context, the study as a whole: In model experiments, template switching captured about one uniquely barcoded TCR beta cDNA molecule for every two T cells. Using deep sequencing normalized with unique cDNA molecular identifiers, the study measured how TCR beta repertoire diversity changes with age. The donors were split into four age groups: young (average roughly 15 years), middle-aged (about 40), aged (62) and long-lived (approximately 80). To avoid experimental bias, donors of different ages were spread randomly across the sequencing lanes. For two donors (one aged 18 to 30 and one aged 80 or older), the study analyzed two additional independent replicas of 1 million unique cDNA reads from the same blood draw.

Relative to germline, V is missing 3 bases and J is missing 3 bases, with 3 bases of the junction outside any gene match. Including the terminal cysteine and phenylalanine, the CDR3 comprises 15 residues. Only the CDR3 region is kept as DNA, spanning 45 bases read in frame from base 1. Reading the germline V gene gives CDR1 MNHEY and CDR2 SVGAGI. The library was generated by 5' RACE. The instrument was an Illumina HiSeq 2500. A second PCR of about 7 to 12 cycles was performed with a sample-barcoded 5' primer and a J-beta primer mix. A template-switch 5' adaptor carrying 12 random nucleotides introduced a unique molecular identifier onto each TCR beta cDNA molecule. At least 3 million CDR3-containing paired-end reads were obtained from each sample. First-strand cDNA was synthesized from all RNA with the Mint cDNA synthesis kit, primed by a TRBC-specific oligonucleotide. After uracil-DNA glycosylase treatment, a first 18-cycle PCR used universal primers M1SS and BC2_uni_R on all cDNA. Processing in the source paper ran as follows. Each sample was normalized by randomly selecting 1 million high-quality reads, each carrying a distinct molecular identifier. Reads sharing molecular identifiers were discarded rather than binned into consensus sequences. MiTCR, run with a Q25 quality threshold and the strictest error-elimination algorithm, handled CDR3 identification, clonotype clustering and error correction. Lower-bound total TCR beta diversity was estimated with a nonparametric unseen species model using Euler transformation. TCRdb reanalyzed the raw reads on its own, using fastp at Q25 for trimming and MiXCR for clone calling, and kept in-frame beta chains. Each record represents a unique CDR3 protein, reported with the most common genes and DNA among its rows. The V and J calls reflect TCRdb's pipeline rather than the authors' work. The sample has roughly 830,000 distinct CDR3 sequences on record, 60% to 80% of them singletons. The ten largest make up around 30% of the sample.

As concerns this clonotype: The target of this receptor is not known. No much larger clonotype is one base removed from it; base qualities were not supplied.

Broader findings and caveats from the paper: Donor CMV infection status was unknown, potentially confounding age-related changes in expanded clonotypes. As age increased, observed TCR beta diversity per million T cells dropped in a roughly linear way, and a significant reduction was already evident by age 40. Estimates of total diversity based on one million sequenced T cells were considered lower bounds and underestimates. The long-lived group showed more naive CD4+ T cells, fewer expanded clones and increased TCR diversity than the aged group, suggesting age selection. There was a strong correlation between observed TCR beta diversity and the percentage of naive T cells measured by flow cytometry. Bulk unsorted PBMC profiling prevented conclusive comparison of naive and antigen-experienced compartments.

Systemically healthy Caucasian individuals from Russia, some 40 in total and aged about 6 to 95 years, were included as donors. Each donor gave 8 to 10 milliliters of peripheral blood, drawn into EDTA-treated Vacutainer tubes. PBMCs were isolated by Ficoll-Paque density-gradient centrifugation, with at least 6 million obtained per sample. Trizol reagent was used to extract total RNA from the PBMCs, yielding at least 5 micrograms per sample. For every donor, flow cytometry on a PBMC aliquot measured the percentage of naive CD45RAhigh/CD27high T cells. Sequenced material: blood. Rearrangement joined TRBV6-5 to TRBJ2-3; 10 nucleotides in the junction match TRBD2. The sequence came from a man aged 25 to 40 in good health. The CDR3 amino acid sequence is: CASSYLAGATDTQYF. In nucleotides, the sequence is TGTGCCAGCAGTTATCTAGCGGGGGCGACAGATACGCAGTATTTT.